The 30 T cell receptor beta chains given below trace back to one sample, sequenced in a study of identical twins. TCRdb independently ran MiXCR on the 5' RACE reads; one entry per CDR3 protein. This sample has around 370,000 distinct CDR3 sequences; approximately 8.7% occur once, and the top ten carry approximately 9.3%. The sequencing input was naive T cells sorted from blood. These receptor sequences come from a woman aged 50 to 60 in good health.

This clonotype was picked up a small number of times. This chain uses TRBV4-1 with TRBJ2-6; 7 bases agree with TRBD2. The CDR3 sequence is 14 residues long. With V trimmed by 6 bases and J by 4 bases, 3 bases remained unmatched. Germline values: CDR1 MGHRA, CDR2 YSYEKL. This chain's CDR3 is CASRGGVGANVLTF. The CDR3 coding sequence is TGCGCCAGCAGGGGAGGGGTCGGGGCCAACGTCCTGACTTTC.

This clonotype was detected a few times. The rearrangement uses TRBV7-2 and TRBJ1-2; D not certain. Germline CDR1 and CDR2: SGHTA and FQGNSA. The CDR3 has 14 residues. The V end was cut by 5 bases, the J end by 3 bases, with 13 bases between. This CDR3 is CASSGLGRHYGYTF. The CDR3 bases are TGTGCCAGCAGCGGACTCGGACGGCACTATGGCTACACCTTC.

This rearrangement joins TRBV5-6 to TRBJ2-4, with TRBD2 as a possible D gene (6 bases). CDR3 length: 15 amino acids. Germline loops: CDR1 SGHDT, CDR2 YYEEEE. V lost 4 bases and J lost 1, with 12 bases in between. CDR3 sequence: CASSPGTSAKNIQYF. In DNA form, the CDR3 reads TGTGCCAGCAGCCCGGGGACTTCTGCCAAAAACATTCAGTACTTC.

The chain employs TRBV6-5 and TRBJ2-7; the match to TRBD1 covers 8 bases. This CDR3 has 16 residues. Germline CDR1 MNHEY, CDR2 SVGAGI. V was pared by 5 bases and J by 3 bases, with 12 bases of the junction left unmatched. The CDR3 DNA is TGTGCCAGCAGTCCCACGGTTGGACAGGGACGCTACGAGCAGTACTTC. It translates to CASSPTVGQGRYEQYF.

This clonotype was detected many times. The chain carries TRBV29-1 and TRBJ2-3; D may correspond to TRBD1 or TRBD2 (5 bases each). Per germline, CDR1 SQVTM and CDR2 ANQGSEA. The CDR3 contains 14 residues. Trimming shortened V by 3 bases and J by 0 bases, and 10 bases separated the two germline ends. DNA of the CDR3: TGCAGCGTTGATTGGGACCCGAGCACAGATACGCAGTATTTT. It encodes CSVDWDPSTDTQYF.

This clonotype was recorded at least ten times. The rearrangement uses TRBV5-1 and TRBJ2-7; D unclear. Germline values: CDR1 SGHRS, CDR2 YFSETQ. The CDR3 runs to 12 residues. V shed 0 bases and J shed 4 bases, with 5 bases lying between them. The CDR3 is CASSLEIYEQYF. DNA for the CDR3: TGCGCCAGCAGCTTGGAGATATACGAGCAGTACTTC. Using reference TRBV5-1 and TRBJ2-7 for the parts outside the CDR3, the full variable domain is KAGVTQTPRYLIKTRGQQVTLSCSPISGHRSVSWYQQTPGQGLQFLFEYFSETQRNKGNFPGRFSGRQFSNSRSEMNVSTLELGDSALYLCASSLEIYEQYFGPGTRLTVT.

V gene TRBV3-1 combines with J gene TRBJ2-3, with 9 bases matching TRBD2. The CDR3 consists of 16 residues. V lost 1 base and J lost 5; bases outside the gene matches: 7. Looked up from germline, CDR1 is LGHDT and CDR2 is YNNKEL (reference sequence). The CDR3 here is CASSQVIAGVIDTQYF. In DNA form, the CDR3 reads TGTGCCAGCAGCCAAGTTATAGCGGGAGTAATAGATACGCAGTATTTT.

This clonotype was recorded at least ten times. This chain joins TRBV20-1 and TRBJ2-7; 11 bases agree with TRBD2. Germline V gene lookup returns CDR1 DFQATT and CDR2 SNEGSKA (reference sequence). This CDR3 region has 13 residues. V shed 4 bases and J 1 base; nucleotides not matched to a gene: 0. This chain's CDR3 is CSATSGRSYEQYF. In DNA, the CDR3 is TGCAGTGCTACTAGCGGGAGGTCCTACGAGCAGTACTTC.

Regarding this clonotype: Since a much larger clone is just one base distant, this may be a read error. The chain carries TRBV7-2 and TRBJ2-7; TRBD2 might be the D (5 bases). Trimming shortened V by 2 bases and J by 0 bases, and 14 bases separated the two germline ends. Germline lookup yields CDR1 SGHTA and CDR2 FQGNSA. The CDR3 is made up of 16 amino acids. DNA of the CDR3: TGTGCCAGCAGCTTACAGTGGCGGGCAAGCTCCTACGAGCAGTACTTC. Translation gives CASSLQWRASSYEQYF.

The table lists this clonotype with many counts. The rearrangement joins TRBV10-3 to TRBJ1-1; the D is unclear. The ends were cut back, 5 bases at V and 1 base at J, with 5 bases in the middle. Germline CDR1 is ENHRY and CDR2 is SYGVKD. The CDR3 is made up of 12 amino acids. The DNA of the CDR3 is TGTGCCATCAGTTTAAAGAACACTGAAGCTTTCTTT. Amino acid sequence: CAISLKNTEAFF.

The genes are TRBV5-4 and TRBJ1-3; D is ambiguous. The CDR3 spans 15 residues. With 1 base removed from V and 4 bases from J, the gap between germline ends came to 12 bases. CDR1 is SGHNT, CDR2 YYREEE, per germline (reference sequence). CDR3 sequence (DNA): TGTGCCAGCAGCTTGTCCACGGCCAGCGGAAACACCATATATTTT. It is translated as CASSLSTASGNTIYF.

This clonotype came up many times. The chain links TRBV29-1 to TRBJ2-1; unclear D gene. Deletions cut 4 bases from V and 3 bases from J, with 1 base between. The V gene's germline CDR1 is SQVTM and CDR2 ANQGSEA. The CDR3 is 10 residues long. The CDR3 region is CSVGYNEQFF. The DNA for the CDR3 is TGCAGCGTTGGCTACAATGAGCAGTTCTTC.

The rearrangement links TRBV4-1 to TRBJ1-5, with TRBD1 matching over 7 bases. V lost 4 bases and J lost 3; bases outside the gene matches: 3. The CDR3 extends over 14 amino acids. Germline V gene data show CDR1 as MGHRA and CDR2 as YSYEKL. CDR3 sequence reads: CASSLGQDNQPQHF. CDR3 coding DNA: TGCGCCAGCAGCCTAGGACAGGACAATCAGCCCCAGCATTTT.

This clonotype was seen more than once but under ten times. The chain employs TRBV13 and TRBJ1-6; D call uncertain. The CDR3 is 16 amino acids. CDR1 is PRHDT and CDR2 is FYEKMQ in the germline V gene (reference sequence). V lost 4 bases and J lost 7, with 17 bases in between. DNA of the CDR3: TGTGCCAGCAGCTCAGGACGGTGGGGAAGGAATTCACCCCTCCACTTT. Translated, it gives CASSSGRWGRNSPLHF.

This clonotype was counted between two and nine times. This chain uses TRBV28 with TRBJ2-6; D is uncertain. Germline CDR1 reads MDHEN; CDR2 reads SYDVKM. The CDR3 has 15 residues. Trimming took 5 bases from V and 4 from J, leaving 12 bases between them. As DNA, the CDR3 is TGTGCCAGCAGTCGAAATGTCGGGGGGGCCAACGTCCTGACTTTC. Translation: CASSRNVGGANVLTF.

The rearrangement links TRBV9 to TRBJ2-1; D unresolved. Germline CDR1 SGDLS, CDR2 YYNGEE. Trimming pared 0 bases from V and 6 bases from J, leaving 10 bases between. This CDR3 is built from 14 residues. The CDR3 region is CASSVGEPSNEQFF. The CDR3 DNA reads TGTGCCAGCAGCGTAGGAGAACCGAGCAATGAGCAGTTCTTC.

This clonotype occurred a few times. The chain recombines TRBV20-1 with TRBJ2-5; D not certain. Deletions cut 6 bases from V and 3 bases from J, with 11 bases between. The CDR3 is made up of 12 amino acids. Germline CDR1 and CDR2: DFQATT and SNEGSKA (reference sequence). The CDR3 is CSARSPKETQYF. DNA of the CDR3: TGCAGTGCCCGCTCGCCAAAAGAGACCCAGTACTTC.

The rearrangement uses TRBV6-5 and TRBJ2-3; 8 positions match TRBD2. This CDR3 is 15 amino acids long. Germline CDR1 and CDR2: MNHEY and SVGAGI. The ends lost 2 bases at V and 7 bases at J; junction bases unmatched: 8. In DNA, the CDR3 is TGTGCCAGCAGTTACGAGGGACTAGGCCCTCATACGCAGTATTTT. This sequence encodes CASSYEGLGPHTQYF.

This clonotype was counted many times. The gene calls are TRBV2 and TRBJ2-5; TRBD2 aligns across 9 bases. Germline V CDR1 and CDR2: SNHLY, FYNNEI. This CDR3 has 16 amino acids. Trimming removed 7 bases from V and 1 base from J; junction bases left unmatched: 10. Here the CDR3 reads CASKDGGRAFQETQYF. The CDR3 bases are TGTGCCAGCAAGGACGGCGGGAGGGCCTTCCAAGAGACCCAGTACTTC.

This chain connects TRBV29-1 to TRBJ2-1; TRBD2 agrees at 8 bases. This CDR3 is 13 amino acids long. V was pared by 2 bases and J by 7 bases, with 4 bases of the junction left unmatched. Germline V gene sequence: CDR1 SQVTM, CDR2 ANQGSEA. The CDR3 sequence is CSVESGGRNEQFF. DNA of the CDR3: TGCAGCGTTGAATCCGGCGGGAGGAATGAGCAGTTCTTC.

There are a few counts of this clonotype. The chain uses TRBV7-2 and TRBJ2-1, with D perhaps TRBD2 (6 bases). This CDR3 spans 15 amino acids. From germline, CDR1 is SGHTA and CDR2 FQGNSA. V lost 0 bases, J lost 6 bases, and 12 bases lay in between. The DNA for the CDR3 is TGTGCCAGCAGCTTAGCCGGTGGGAGGTTCAATGAGCAGTTCTTC. Translated: CASSLAGGRFNEQFF. The entire variable domain, with the rest obtained from reference TRBV7-2 and TRBJ2-1, is as follows: GAGVSQSPSNKVTEKGKDVELRCDPISGHTALYWYRQSLGQGLEFLIYFQGNSAPDKSGLPSDRFSAERTGGSVSTLTIQRTQQEDSAVYLCASSLAGGRFNEQFFGPGTRLTVL.

This clonotype was counted a single time. The conserved final phenylalanine or tryptophan is absent from the CDR3, which likely points to a read error. V is TRBV20-1 and J is TRBJ2-7; no firm D call. The CDR3 is made up of 14 amino acids. Looked up from germline, CDR1 is DFQATT and CDR2 is SNEGSKA (reference sequence). With 0 bases removed from V and 4 bases from J, the gap between germline ends came to 13 bases. CDR3 loop: CSARDRRRFYEQYS. CDR3 in DNA: TGCAGTGCTAGAGATCGACGAAGGTTTTACGAGCAGTACTCC.

The chain's CDR3 is CASGGTGPSSYNEQFF. The CDR3, as DNA: TGTGCCAGCGGGGGGACGGGACCGAGCTCCTACAATGAGCAGTTCTTC. The chain uses TRBV7-2 and TRBJ2-1, with a tentative D call TRBD2 (6 bases). Trimming took 8 bases from V and 0 from J, leaving 17 bases between them. CDR1 and CDR2 from the germline V gene are SGHTA and FQGNSA. The CDR3 has 16 amino acids.

This clonotype was picked up many times. V usage is TRBV29-1 and J usage is TRBJ2-1, with D perhaps matching TRBD2 (6 bases). This CDR3 comprises 14 residues. CDR1 and CDR2 from the germline V gene are SQVTM and ANQGSEA. The V and J ends lost 0 bases and 8 bases respectively, with 14 bases between them. CDR3 bases: TGCAGCGTTGAAGATTCCGCGGGGAACGATGAGCAGTTCTTC. This encodes CSVEDSAGNDEQFF.

This clonotype was seen a handful of times. V usage is TRBV12-3 or TRBV12-4 and J usage is TRBJ1-5; D ambiguous. The length of the CDR3 is 14 residues. Trimming left V 7 bases short and J 2 bases short, with 12 bases between. The CDR3 spells CASTPSRGNQPQHF. In DNA, the CDR3 is TGTGCCAGCACCCCAAGCCGGGGCAATCAGCCCCAGCATTTT.

This clonotype showed up many times. The rearrangement joins TRBV19 to TRBJ2-1, with D maybe TRBD2 (6 bases). The CDR3 has 15 residues. V dropped 3 bases and J dropped 9 bases, with 18 bases sitting between them. Per the germline V gene, CDR1 is LNHDA and CDR2 is SQIVND (reference sequence). In nucleotides, the CDR3 is TGTGCCAGTAGTATCTTCGGGGGAGCAGGTGGTGAGCAGTTCTTC. It specifies CASSIFGGAGGEQFF.

This rearrangement joins TRBV2 to TRBJ2-7, with D perhaps being TRBD1 or TRBD2 (5 bases each). CDR3 length equals 14 residues. Trimming took 7 bases from V and 8 from J, leaving 21 bases between them. Per the germline V gene, CDR1 is SNHLY and CDR2 is FYNNEI. This CDR3 reads CASTLTEGRSKQYV. CDR3 DNA: TGTGCCAGCACCTTGACTGAGGGACGATCCAAGCAGTACGTC.

The chain joins TRBV3-1 to TRBJ2-7; D gene ambiguous. The CDR3 extends over 12 amino acids. Per the germline V gene, CDR1 is LGHDT and CDR2 is YNNKEL (reference sequence). V lost 0 bases and J 8 bases, leaving 8 bases between the germline ends. The CDR3 protein is CASSQDPRQQYF. DNA of the CDR3: TGTGCCAGCAGCCAAGATCCTAGGCAGCAGTACTTC.

There are a few counts of this clonotype. V and J are TRBV20-1 and TRBJ1-2; no reliable D call. The V end was cut by 6 bases, the J end by 4 bases, with 18 bases between. The CDR3 totals 14 residues. CDR1 DFQATT and CDR2 SNEGSKA come from the germline V gene (reference sequence). The CDR3: CSAVVTVVGYGYTF. CDR3 DNA: TGCAGTGCCGTCGTTACCGTGGTGGGCTATGGCTACACCTTC.

This CDR3 reads CASSPTTIVRPYEQYF. In nucleotides, the CDR3 is TGCGCCAGCAGCCCCACTACGATCGTTCGACCCTACGAGCAGTACTTC. The rearrangement joins TRBV5-1 to TRBJ2-7; D is ambiguous. Germline V gene sequence: CDR1 SGHRS, CDR2 YFSETQ. The V end lost 4 bases, the J end lost 2 bases, and 19 bases lay between the germline ends. CDR3 length equals 16 residues.